This TCR beta chain emerged from a study of T cell repertoires in cytomegalovirus infection. Study-level information: Public TCR beta signature analysis indicated the presence of both CMV infection and matching HLA type.

Study-wide points: Of the TCR beta families, the public ones yielded a cumulative frequency that identified carriers of CMV plus the relevant HLA. HLA-C-restricted, CMV-specific TCR beta clonotypes were dominant ex vivo.

TCRdb ran MiXCR on the reads and lists one entry per CDR3 protein. The data show 200,000 to 300,000 distinct CDR3 sequences, 9.1% seen once. A word on this clonotype: No antigen is known for it.

Material for sequencing was PBMCs. The clonotype comes from a human donor in good health (CMV status not recorded). Some clones in this sample may be carry-over from other donors' samples.

The CDR3 sequence is CSARVPGRGAYEQYF. DNA of the CDR3: TGCAGTGCTAGAGTACCGGGACGGGGAGCCTACGAGCAGTACTTC. This chain uses TRBV20-1 with TRBJ2-7; D assignment may be TRBD1 or TRBD2 (5 bases each). The V and J ends lost 1 base and 2 bases respectively, with 15 bases between them. Per germline, CDR1 DFQATT and CDR2 SNEGSKA (reference sequence). The CDR3 loop spans 15 amino acids.